What follows are 12 T cell receptor beta chains derived from one specimen sequenced in a study of T cell responses to AZD1222 COVID-19 vaccine. The data were produced by immunoSEQ multiplex PCR, yet TCRdb's version contains in-frame clones alone and is incomplete. Of more than 100,000 clones in the sample, more than 85% were seen once. Material: peripheral blood, obtained 28 days after the second AZD1222 dose. These receptors were taken from an adult who received the AZD1222 COVID-19 vaccine.

This chain uses TRBV29-1 with TRBJ1-5, with 7 bases aligning to TRBD1. V was clipped by 6 bases and J by 2 bases; unmatched bases: 1. Looked up from germline, CDR1 is SQVTM and CDR2 is ANQGSEA. This CDR3 has 12 residues. CDR3 sequence reads: CSVGQGNQPQHF. CDR3 nucleotides: TGCAGCGTAGGACAGGGCAATCAGCCCCAGCATTTT.

The chain combines TRBV12-3 or TRBV12-4 with TRBJ1-2; D is unclear. V was cut by 3 bases and J by 5 bases, with 7 bases left in between. This CDR3 has 12 amino acids. The CDR3 nucleotides read TGTGCCAGCAGTTTTGGGGATTATGGCTACACCTTC. It codes for CASSFGDYGYTF.

A few counts support this clone. This chain connects TRBV2 to TRBJ2-3, with TRBD1 matching 9 bases. In germline, CDR1 is SNHLY, CDR2 FYNNEI. V was clipped by 10 bases and J by 6 bases; unmatched bases: 5. This CDR3 has 12 residues. The CDR3 nucleotides read TGTGCCACGGGACAGGGTACGGATACGCAGTATTTT. It specifies CATGQGTDTQYF.

The chain joins TRBV7-3 to TRBJ2-3, with TRBD2 matching over 11 bases. The CDR3 is made up of 16 amino acids. Per the germline V gene, CDR1 is SGHTA and CDR2 is FQGTGA. The junction had 7 bases not matched to a gene; V was cut back by 5 bases and J by 3 bases. The CDR3 DNA reads TGTGCCAGCAGCCCCCAGACTAGCGGGACAACAGATACGCAGTATTTT. It translates to CASSPQTSGTTDTQYF.

The rearrangement links TRBV28 to TRBJ2-5; a weak D match, TRBD2 (7 bases). Germline CDR1 MDHEN, CDR2 SYDVKM. The CDR3 totals 15 residues. The V end lost 5 bases, the J end lost 4 bases, and 17 bases lay between the germline ends. CDR3 sequence reads: CASSQGGAGVETQYF. As DNA, the CDR3 is TGTGCCAGCAGTCAAGGGGGGGCTGGGGTAGAGACCCAGTACTTC. Drawing the rest from reference TRBV28 and TRBJ2-5, the complete variable domain is DVKVTQSSRYLVKRTGEKVFLECVQDMDHENMFWYRQDPGLGLRLIYFSYDVKMKEKGDIPEGYSVSREKKERFSLILESASTNQTSMYLCASSQGGAGVETQYFGPGTRLLVL.

The rearrangement uses TRBV7-8 and TRBJ2-1; D remains unclear. CDR1 is SGHVS and CDR2 is FQNEAQ in the germline V gene. The V and J ends lost 1 base and 0 bases respectively, with 7 bases between them. The CDR3 totals 15 residues. This CDR3 reads CASSLDWFSYNEQFF. As DNA, the CDR3 is TGTGCCAGCAGCTTAGATTGGTTCTCCTACAATGAGCAGTTCTTC.

This chain's CDR3 is CASSPGTMYNEQFF. The CDR3 nucleotides read TGTGCCAGCAGCCCCGGGACAATGTACAATGAGCAGTTCTTC. The chain combines TRBV7-9 with TRBJ2-1, with D perhaps TRBD1 (6 bases). CDR1 is SEHNR, CDR2 FQNEAQ, per germline (reference sequence). Trimming pared 5 bases from V and 4 bases from J, leaving 12 bases between. The CDR3 runs to 14 residues.

This sequence joins TRBV19 and TRBJ1-2; D gene unclear. V was shortened by 6 bases and J by 3 bases, with 14 bases between the two germline ends. CDR3 length equals 14 residues. CDR1 and CDR2 (germline): LNHDA, SQIVND (reference sequence). DNA of the CDR3: TGTGCCAGTAGGGCCACTCAGGCTCACTATGGCTACACCTTC. This translates into CASRATQAHYGYTF.

In DNA form, the CDR3 reads TGTGCCAGCAGCTTGAACAGGGGGGACTATGGCTACACCTTC. It encodes CASSLNRGDYGYTF. The chain has TRBV5-4 and TRBJ1-2; TRBD1 agrees at 8 bases. This CDR3 is built from 14 residues. Germline CDR1 is SGHNT and CDR2 is YYREEE (reference sequence). V lost 1 base to trimming and J lost 3 bases; unmatched junction nucleotides: 2.

The genes are TRBV19 and TRBJ1-5; D is ambiguous. The V and J ends lost 4 bases and 1 base respectively, with 23 bases between them. This CDR3 is built from 19 residues. Germline CDR1 and CDR2: LNHDA and SQIVND (reference sequence). The CDR3 reads CASSRPSRVEVWSNQPQHF. The CDR3 DNA is TGTGCCAGTAGTAGGCCCTCGAGGGTCGAGGTGTGGAGCAATCAGCCCCAGCATTTT. Using reference TRBV19 and TRBJ1-5 for the parts outside the CDR3, the full variable domain is DGGITQSPKYLFRKEGQNVTLSCEQNLNHDAMYWYRQDPGQGLRLIYYSQIVNDFQKGDIAEGYSVSREKKESFPLTVTSAQKNPTAFYLCASSRPSRVEVWSNQPQHFGDGTRLSIL.

The rearrangement joins TRBV3-1 (or the pseudogene TRBV3-2) to TRBJ2-2; D uncertain. Looked up from germline, CDR1 is LGHDT and CDR2 is YNNKEL (reference sequence). The CDR3 spans 14 residues. V gave up 8 bases and J gave up 4 bases, with 14 bases separating them. The CDR3, as DNA: TGTGCCAGCTTCCCCTCTGGCGCCACCGGGGAGCTGTTTTTT. Amino acid sequence: CASFPSGATGELFF.

The rearrangement joins TRBV10-3 to TRBJ2-7; 7 nucleotides align to TRBD1. Per the germline V gene, CDR1 is ENHRY and CDR2 is SYGVKD. This CDR3 has 14 amino acids. J lost 1 base, V lost 8 bases, and 8 bases had no gene match. The CDR3 protein is CAIQKDRTSYEQYF. The CDR3 DNA sequence: TGTGCCATCCAAAAGGACAGGACTTCCTACGAGCAGTACTTC.